This T cell receptor (beta chain) was recorded in a study of T-cell reconstitution after alpha-beta-depleted transplantation in children. As concerns this clonotype: A much larger clone lies one base from this, so it may be a read error.

CDR1 is SGHKS and CDR2 is YYEKEE in the germline V gene (reference sequence). The CDR3 consists of 13 residues. The TCRbeta library was prepared with unique molecular identifiers. TCRdb fed the PCR reads into MiXCR, producing one record per CDR3 protein. The sample includes about 230,000 distinct CDR3 sequences, about a tenth of them seen just once. The sequence was collected from a child under two years old with acute myeloid leukemia, due to receive a stem cell transplant. The chain has TRBV5-5 and TRBJ1-2; D may be TRBD1 (5 bases). Source: PBMCs, taken before TCRalphabeta/CD19-depleted stem cell transplant. This CDR3 reads CASSRRGNYGHTF. In nucleotides, the CDR3 is TGTGCCAGCAGCCGACGGGGGAACTATGGCCACACCTTC.